A single sample gave rise to the 8 T cell receptor beta chains below, sequenced in a study of post-analysis software for immune sequencing data. These receptors' antigens are unknown. Unique molecular identifiers had been added to the TCR beta cDNA libraries. Via MiXCR, TCRdb re-called the PCR reads, giving one row per CDR3 protein. The data hold about 200,000 distinct CDR3 sequences, with 29% observed a single time. Notes on the study in general: Four to six TRBV segments were more frequent in patients than controls; TRBV5-6, TRBV5-1 and TRBV20-1 belonged to this group.

The specimen was blood. These TCRs come from a girl aged 2 to 17 with multiple sclerosis.

This clonotype was detected many times. The chain uses TRBV4-1 and TRBJ2-7; 11 nucleotides match TRBD1. Per germline, CDR1 MGHRA and CDR2 YSYEKL. J lost 2 bases, V lost 4 bases, and 10 bases had no gene match. This CDR3 is built from 17 residues. CDR3 nucleotide sequence: TGCGCCAGCAGCCCCCGAGAGGGACAGGGGGTGACCTACGAGCAGTACTTC. It translates to CASSPREGQGVTYEQYF.

A few counts support this clonotype. The chain couples TRBV5-1 to TRBJ2-2; TRBD1 matches 8 bases. This CDR3 has 15 amino acids. Germline assignment: CDR1 SGHRS and CDR2 YFSETQ. V lost 3 bases and J lost 3; bases outside the gene matches: 4. CDR3 nucleotides: TGCGCCAGCAGCTCGGAGACAGGGGACACCGGGGAGCTGTTTTTT. Encoded protein: CASSSETGDTGELFF.

This clonotype occurred many times. The gene calls are TRBV9 and TRBJ2-1, with 10 bases lining up with TRBD2. The V and J ends lost 3 bases and 3 bases, in that order; junction bases with no gene match: 12. CDR3 length: 18 amino acids. Germline lookup yields CDR1 SGDLS and CDR2 YYNGEE. The CDR3 DNA is TGTGCCAGCAGCGCCCCGTCTTCAGCGGGGGGGCTCTACAATGAGCAGTTCTTC. Translating gives CASSAPSSAGGLYNEQFF.

For this clonotype: A much larger clonotype is one base distant, so this may be a read error. J is TRBJ2-5 and V is TRBV7-2, with 10 bases lining up with TRBD2. This CDR3 spans 17 amino acids. Germline CDR1 reads SGHTA; CDR2 reads FQGNSA. This chain's CDR3 is CASGFVILAGNQETQYF. CDR3 coding DNA: TGTGCCAGCGGCTTCGTGATACTAGCGGGGAACCAAGAGACCCAGTACTTC.

This clonotype was counted at least ten times. CDR3 nucleotide sequence: TGTGCCAGCAGAAACAGGGACCTCTACGAGCAGTACTTC. Protein: CASRNRDLYEQYF. The genes are TRBV28 and TRBJ2-7, with D possibly being TRBD1 (6 bases). V was pared by 6 bases and J by 3 bases, with 12 bases between. The V gene's germline CDR1 is MDHEN and CDR2 SYDVKM. This CDR3 has 13 amino acids.

This clonotype was counted at least ten times. V gene TRBV20-1 combines with J gene TRBJ2-5; D is unresolved. CDR3 length: 15 amino acids. V was clipped by 0 bases and J by 4 bases, with 15 bases between them. Germline CDR1 and CDR2: DFQATT and SNEGSKA (reference sequence). The DNA for the CDR3 is TGCAGTGCTAGAGATCGGGTCTTAGCATCAGAGACCCAGTACTTC. Amino acid sequence: CSARDRVLASETQYF.

In its sample, this clonotype was seen many times. The chain carries TRBV6-5 and TRBJ2-5; D might be TRBD1 (5 bases). Trimming removed 0 bases from V and 7 bases from J, with 12 bases in between. The CDR3 has 14 residues. CDR1 and CDR2 (germline): MNHEY, SVGAGI. CDR3 bases: TGTGCCAGCAGTTACTCCTCGCCAAGGGGGACCCAGTACTTC. Its translation: CASSYSSPRGTQYF.

The chain recombines TRBV12-3 or TRBV12-4 with TRBJ2-3, with D possibly TRBD1 on 6 matching bases. The ends were cut back, 6 bases at V and 2 bases at J, with 12 bases in the middle. The CDR3 runs to 14 residues. CDR3: CASSVDSFTDTQYF. The DNA for the CDR3 is TGTGCCAGCAGCGTGGACAGTTTCACAGATACGCAGTATTTT.